Following are 25 T cell receptor beta chains from one sample sequenced in a study of blood T cell repertoires in COVID-19. The method was immunoSEQ multiplex PCR; TCRdb's version includes in-frame clones alone and lacks a portion of them. The sample contains approximately 350,000 clones, roughly four fifths of which appear only once. Sequenced input: PBMCs or T cells enriched from blood (not recorded which). These receptors were taken from a woman in her 50s who had recovered from COVID-19.

This rearrangement joins TRBV5-8 to TRBJ1-2; no firm D call. From germline, CDR1 is SGHTS and CDR2 YDEGEE. Trimming removed 3 bases at V and 6 bases at J, with 12 bases between. The CDR3 runs to 13 residues. The chain's CDR3 is CASSSPPTNGYTF. The CDR3 bases are TGTGCCAGCAGCTCCCCCCCGACAAATGGCTACACCTTC.

V is TRBV5-5 and J is TRBJ1-2, with 7 bases matching TRBD1. Germline values: CDR1 SGHKS, CDR2 YYEKEE (reference sequence). The CDR3 contains 15 residues. V lost 4 bases, J lost 5 bases, and 11 bases stayed unmatched. This chain's CDR3 is CASSLDPTGRYGYTF. Here the CDR3 DNA reads TGTGCCAGCAGCCTGGATCCGACAGGGAGATATGGCTACACCTTC.

This clone has just a few counts. The gene calls are TRBV6-5 and TRBJ1-2; D is unclear. The germline V gene has CDR1 MNHEY and CDR2 SVGAGI. The CDR3 runs to 15 residues. Trimming took off 0 bases at V and 0 bases at J, with 8 bases between the two ends. CDR3 nucleotides: TGTGCCAGCAGTTACTCCGTCCAGGCTAACTATGGCTACACCTTC. It encodes CASSYSVQANYGYTF.

The CDR3 region is CASSHRTGNHGYTF. The CDR3 bases are TGTGCCAGCAGCCATCGGACAGGAAACCACGGCTACACCTTC. The chain is built from TRBV3-1 (or the pseudogene TRBV3-2) and TRBJ1-2; 7 nucleotides line up with TRBD1. CDR1 and CDR2 from the germline V gene are LGHDT and YNNKEL (reference sequence). V lost 3 bases and J lost 8; bases outside the gene matches: 9. The CDR3 extends over 14 amino acids.

The V and J genes are TRBV5-1 and TRBJ2-1, with 10 bases aligning to TRBD2. Germline values: CDR1 SGHRS, CDR2 YFSETQ. This CDR3 is 15 amino acids long. Losses at the gene ends were 4 bases for V and 5 bases for J; bases not matched to a gene: 6. This CDR3 reads CASSPRLAGDNEQFF. CDR3 DNA: TGCGCCAGCAGCCCCAGGCTAGCGGGGGACAATGAGCAGTTCTTC.

The chain combines TRBV7-2 with TRBJ2-7; 10 bases line up with TRBD1. Unmatched junction bases numbered 5, after V lost 4 bases and J lost 2 bases. Germline V gene lookup returns CDR1 SGHTA and CDR2 FQGNSA. The CDR3 runs 15 residues. The CDR3 loop reads CASSSAGTGAYEQYF. Here the CDR3 DNA reads TGTGCCAGCAGCTCTGCCGGGACAGGGGCCTACGAGCAGTACTTC.

J is TRBJ1-5 and V is TRBV6-5; D not resolved. The CDR3 runs to 13 residues. Germline V gene data show CDR1 as MNHEY and CDR2 as SVGAGI. V dropped 8 bases and J dropped 4 bases, with 12 bases sitting between them. The CDR3 spells CASSPARNQPQHF. The CDR3, as DNA: TGTGCCAGCTCCCCGGCGAGGAATCAGCCCCAGCATTTT.

The rearrangement uses TRBV6-2 or TRBV6-3 and TRBJ1-5; unclear D gene. V lost 4 bases and J lost 6, with 10 bases in between. The length of the CDR3 is 13 residues. Per germline, CDR1 MNHEY and CDR2 SVGEGT. In DNA, the CDR3 is TGTGCCAGCAGTTCCCAGGCTTTTCAGCCCCAGCATTTT. Residues: CASSSQAFQPQHF.

The chain employs TRBV19 and TRBJ1-5; tentative D call: TRBD1 (5 bases). V lost 2 bases, J lost 3 bases, and 8 bases lay in between. The CDR3 is made up of 14 amino acids. Germline values: CDR1 LNHDA, CDR2 SQIVND (reference sequence). The DNA for the CDR3 is TGTGCCAGTAGTATACAGGGCCCCAATCAGCCCCAGCATTTT. Its translation: CASSIQGPNQPQHF.

This clone has a handful of counts. The CDR3 loop reads CASSSARTSGSVYEQYF. The CDR3 bases are TGTGCCAGCAGCTCGGCCCGGACTAGCGGGAGTGTCTACGAGCAGTACTTC. The chain has TRBV7-2 and TRBJ2-7; 13 bases align to TRBD2. J lost 3 bases, V lost 4 bases, and 9 bases had no gene match. The CDR3 sequence is 17 residues long. CDR1 is SGHTA and CDR2 is FQGNSA in the germline V gene.

This clone was recorded only once. V usage is TRBV5-6 and J usage is TRBJ1-4; D may be TRBD1 (6 bases). From germline, CDR1 is SGHDT and CDR2 YYEEEE. V was trimmed by 0 bases and J by 13 bases, leaving 16 bases between them. The CDR3 covers 14 residues. The CDR3 coding sequence is TGTGCCAGCAGCTTGGCGTTATCAGGGGCGCTACTGTTTTTT. Translating it yields CASSLALSGALLFF.

The chain joins TRBV11-2 to TRBJ1-6; possibly TRBD1 for D (5 bases). Germline assignment: CDR1 SGHAT and CDR2 FQNNGV. The length of the CDR3 is 16 residues. Between the trimmed V and J ends, which lost 1 base and 7 bases, there was a span of 14 bases. CDR3 coding DNA: TGTGCCAGCAGCTTAGTAGGAGGGGTTTACAATTCACCCCTCCACTTT. Protein sequence: CASSLVGGVYNSPLHF.

The V call is TRBV11-1, the J call TRBJ2-3, with TRBD2 identical over 12 bases. The CDR3 is 16 amino acids. Germline CDR1 and CDR2: SGHAT and FQDESV (reference sequence). With V trimmed by 1 base and J by 4 bases, 3 bases remained unmatched. CDR3 sequence (DNA): TGTGCCAGCAGCTTAGAGACTAGCGGGAGAGCAGATACGCAGTATTTT. This codes for CASSLETSGRADTQYF.

The chain uses TRBV9 and TRBJ2-1, with D maybe TRBD2 (6 bases). V dropped 0 bases and J dropped 3 bases, with 10 bases sitting between them. This CDR3 spans 15 amino acids. Germline V gene data show CDR1 as SGDLS and CDR2 as YYNGEE. This chain's CDR3 is CASSVGDLGYNEQFF. CDR3 DNA sequence: TGTGCCAGCAGCGTAGGGGACTTAGGCTACAATGAGCAGTTCTTC.

The rearrangement joins TRBV18 to TRBJ1-2, with 9 bases that match TRBD1. Germline V gene lookup returns CDR1 KGHSH and CDR2 LQKENI. The V segment lost 1 base and the J segment 8 bases; nucleotides outside the gene matches: 8. The CDR3 is 15 residues long. The CDR3 bases are TGTGCCAGCTCACCACTTCCGGAGGGACAGGGAGGCTACACCTTC. Translation gives CASSPLPEGQGGYTF.

The chain couples TRBV27 to TRBJ2-7; D uncertain. The CDR3 consists of 13 residues. V dropped 2 bases and J dropped 4 bases, with 9 bases sitting between them. The V gene's germline CDR1 is MNHEY and CDR2 SMNVEV (reference sequence). The CDR3: CASSLSAVYEQYF. DNA of the CDR3: TGTGCCAGCAGTTTAAGTGCAGTTTACGAGCAGTACTTC.

The chain joins TRBV19 to TRBJ1-2, with unresolved D. The CDR3 is 10 residues long. V lost 8 bases to trimming and J lost 7 bases, with 8 bases between them. The germline CDR1 and CDR2 sequences are LNHDA and SQIVND (reference sequence). CDR3 sequence (DNA): TGTGCCAGTCGAGCGAGTGGCTACACCTTC. Its protein is CASRASGYTF.

This chain connects TRBV7-9 to TRBJ2-1, with 9 bases fitting TRBD2. The CDR3 spans 18 residues. Germline V CDR1 and CDR2: SEHNR, FQNEAQ (reference sequence). V was pared by 4 bases and J by 6 bases, with 16 bases of the junction left unmatched. CDR3 DNA: TGTGCCAGCAGCTCCTCAGCTGGGCGGCGGGGGGGCCTCAATGAGCAGTTCTTC. Protein sequence: CASSSSAGRRGGLNEQFF. Full variable domain (remainder filled in from reference TRBV7-9 and TRBJ2-1): DTGVSQNPRHKITKRGQNVTFRCDPISEHNRLYWYRQTLGQGPEFLTYFQNEAQLEKSRLLSDRFSAERPKGSFSTLEIQRTEQGDSAMYLCASSSSAGRRGGLNEQFFGPGTRLTVL.

J is TRBJ2-5 and V is TRBV29-1, with 10 positions matching TRBD1. V lost 7 bases, J lost 9 bases, and 14 bases stayed unmatched. The germline gives CDR1 SQVTM, CDR2 ANQGSEA. This CDR3 contains 14 residues. CDR3 protein: CSGDRGSTQGAQYF. The CDR3 DNA sequence: TGCAGCGGGGACAGGGGCAGTACTCAAGGGGCCCAGTACTTC.

The genes are TRBV7-2 and TRBJ1-1; D remains ambiguous. Germline-derived CDR1 and CDR2 are SGHTA and FQGNSA. CDR3 size: 15 residues. V gave up 5 bases and J gave up 11 bases, with 24 bases separating them. Here the CDR3 DNA reads TGTGCCAGCAGCCCCCAGACGAACACGGCGCACGGGGCTTTCTTT. Its protein is CASSPQTNTAHGAFF.

V usage is TRBV10-3 and J usage is TRBJ1-1; D uncertain. Germline V gene sequence: CDR1 ENHRY, CDR2 SYGVKD. V lost 4 bases, J lost 1 base, and 4 bases lay in between. The CDR3 runs to 12 residues. CDR3 residues: CAISVENTEAFF. The DNA for the CDR3 is TGTGCCATCAGTGTAGAGAACACTGAAGCTTTCTTT.

The chain is built from TRBV7-3 and TRBJ2-1; no firm D call. V was cut by 6 bases and J by 1 base, with 7 bases left in between. The CDR3 spans 13 residues. Germline CDR1 SGHTA, CDR2 FQGTGA. The CDR3 coding sequence is TGTGCCAGCAGTTCGGAGTCCTACAATGAGCAGTTCTTC. As protein: CASSSESYNEQFF.

The chain links TRBV11-2 to TRBJ1-2, with D possibly TRBD1 on 5 matching bases. Germline CDR1 and CDR2: SGHAT and FQNNGV. This CDR3 spans 15 amino acids. Trimming cost V 5 bases and J 0 bases, with 13 bases left between them. CDR3 DNA: TGTGCCAGCAGCCGGGGTGCGGGGGCTAACTATGGCTACACCTTC. Its protein is CASSRGAGANYGYTF.

The J gene is TRBJ1-2, the V gene TRBV18; D not certain. This CDR3 is 15 amino acids long. Trimming stripped 3 bases from V and 4 bases from J, with 15 bases between. Per germline, CDR1 KGHSH and CDR2 LQKENI. The CDR3 sequence is CASSPPGWVSYGYTF. Written as DNA, the CDR3 is TGTGCCAGCTCACCCCCGGGGTGGGTTTCCTATGGCTACACCTTC.

The chain employs TRBV7-3 and TRBJ2-7, with 10 bases lining up with TRBD2. The CDR3 consists of 15 residues. The trim removed 5 bases at V and 7 bases at J, leaving 11 bases unmatched. The germline V gene has CDR1 SGHTA and CDR2 FQGTGA. CDR3 sequence reads: CASSTLAGDKSEQYF. The CDR3 DNA sequence: TGTGCCAGCAGCACCCTAGCGGGAGATAAATCGGAGCAGTACTTC.